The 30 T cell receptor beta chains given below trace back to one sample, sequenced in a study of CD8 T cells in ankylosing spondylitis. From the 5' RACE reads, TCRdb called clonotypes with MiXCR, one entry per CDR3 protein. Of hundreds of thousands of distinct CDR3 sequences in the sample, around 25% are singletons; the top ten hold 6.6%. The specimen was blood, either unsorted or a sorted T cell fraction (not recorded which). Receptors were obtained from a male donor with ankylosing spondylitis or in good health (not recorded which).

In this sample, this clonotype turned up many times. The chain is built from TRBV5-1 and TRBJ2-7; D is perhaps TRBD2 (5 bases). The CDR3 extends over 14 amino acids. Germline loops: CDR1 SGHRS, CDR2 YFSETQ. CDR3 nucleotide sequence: TGCGCTCAAACCCTCGGCGGGTTCTCCTACGAGCAGTACTTC. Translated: CAQTLGGFSYEQYF.

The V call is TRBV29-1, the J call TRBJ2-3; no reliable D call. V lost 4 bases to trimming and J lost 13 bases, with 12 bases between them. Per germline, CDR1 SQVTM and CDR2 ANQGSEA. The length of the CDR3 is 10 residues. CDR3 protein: CSVGGTGEYF. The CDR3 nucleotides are TGCAGCGTTGGCGGAACTGGGGAGTATTTT.

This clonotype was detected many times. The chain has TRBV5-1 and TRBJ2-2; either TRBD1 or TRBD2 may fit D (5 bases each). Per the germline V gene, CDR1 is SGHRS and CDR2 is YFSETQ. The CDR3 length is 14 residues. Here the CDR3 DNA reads TGCGCGGGACCTGCGACCCCGGACACCGGGGAGCTGTTTTTT. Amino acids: CAGPATPDTGELFF.

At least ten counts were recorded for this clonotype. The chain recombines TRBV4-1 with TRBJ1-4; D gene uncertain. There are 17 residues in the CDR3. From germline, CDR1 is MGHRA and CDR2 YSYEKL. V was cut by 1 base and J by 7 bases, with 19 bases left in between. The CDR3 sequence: CASSQGKGKGGGEKLFF. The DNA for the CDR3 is TGCGCCAGCAGCCAAGGGAAGGGAAAAGGAGGAGGTGAAAAACTGTTTTTT.

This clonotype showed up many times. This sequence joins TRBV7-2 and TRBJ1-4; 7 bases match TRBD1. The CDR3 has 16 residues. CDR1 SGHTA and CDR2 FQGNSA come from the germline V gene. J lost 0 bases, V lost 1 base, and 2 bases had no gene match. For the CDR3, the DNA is TGTGCCAGCAGCTTAGAGGGACAGCCAACTAATGAAAAACTGTTTTTT. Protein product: CASSLEGQPTNEKLFF.

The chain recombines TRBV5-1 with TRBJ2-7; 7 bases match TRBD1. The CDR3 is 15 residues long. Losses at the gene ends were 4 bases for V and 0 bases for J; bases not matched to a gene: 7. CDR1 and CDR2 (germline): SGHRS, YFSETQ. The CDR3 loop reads CASSPRQGNSYEQYF. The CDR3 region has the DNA TGCGCCAGCAGCCCCCGACAGGGTAACTCCTACGAGCAGTACTTC.

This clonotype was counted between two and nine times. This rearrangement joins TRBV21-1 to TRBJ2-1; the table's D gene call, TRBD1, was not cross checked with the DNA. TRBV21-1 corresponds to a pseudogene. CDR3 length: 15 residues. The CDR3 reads CASQAGEGAYNEQFF. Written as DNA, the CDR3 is TGTGCCAGCCAGGCTGGAGAGGGGGCCTACAATGAGCAGTTCTTC.

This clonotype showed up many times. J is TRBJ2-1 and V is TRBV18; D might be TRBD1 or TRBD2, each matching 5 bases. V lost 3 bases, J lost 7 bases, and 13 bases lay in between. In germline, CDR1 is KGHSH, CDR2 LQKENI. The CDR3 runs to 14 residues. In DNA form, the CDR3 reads TGTGCCAGCTCACCCCCGGGACCGCTAAATGAGCAGTTCTTC. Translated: CASSPPGPLNEQFF.

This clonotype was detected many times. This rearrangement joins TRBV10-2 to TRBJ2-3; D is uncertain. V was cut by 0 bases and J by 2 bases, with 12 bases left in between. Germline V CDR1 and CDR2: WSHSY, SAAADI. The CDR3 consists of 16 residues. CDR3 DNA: TGCGCCAGCAGTGAGTCCTGGACGGCTCCCACAGATACGCAGTATTTT. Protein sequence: CASSESWTAPTDTQYF.

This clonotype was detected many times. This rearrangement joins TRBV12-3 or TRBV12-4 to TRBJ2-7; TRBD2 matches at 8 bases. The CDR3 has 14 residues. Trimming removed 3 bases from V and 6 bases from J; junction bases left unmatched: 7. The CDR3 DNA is TGTGCCAGCAGTTTTAGTGCGGGAGGTGGCGAGCAGTACTTC. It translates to CASSFSAGGGEQYF.

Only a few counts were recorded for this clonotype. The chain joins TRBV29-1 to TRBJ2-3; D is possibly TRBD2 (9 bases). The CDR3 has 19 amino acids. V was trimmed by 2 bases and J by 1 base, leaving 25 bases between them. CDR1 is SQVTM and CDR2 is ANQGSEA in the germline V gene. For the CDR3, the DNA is TGCAGCGTTGAATCGGCCAGGGGGCAGATAGCGGGAGGCACAGATACGCAGTATTTT. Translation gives CSVESARGQIAGGTDTQYF.

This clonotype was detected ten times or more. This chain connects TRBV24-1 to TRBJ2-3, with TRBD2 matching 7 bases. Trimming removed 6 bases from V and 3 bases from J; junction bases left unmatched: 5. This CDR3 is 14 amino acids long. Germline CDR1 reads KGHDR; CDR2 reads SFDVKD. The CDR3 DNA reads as TGTGCCACCAGTCCTCCAGCGGGGACAGATACGCAGTATTTT. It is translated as CATSPPAGTDTQYF.

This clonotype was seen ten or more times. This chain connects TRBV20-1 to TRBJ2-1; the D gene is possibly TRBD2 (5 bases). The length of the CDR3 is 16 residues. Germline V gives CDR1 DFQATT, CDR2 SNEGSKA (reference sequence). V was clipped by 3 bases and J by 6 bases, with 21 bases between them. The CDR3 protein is CSASGGLGSGFNEQFF. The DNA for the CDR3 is TGCAGTGCTAGTGGAGGCCTAGGGTCTGGCTTCAATGAGCAGTTCTTC.

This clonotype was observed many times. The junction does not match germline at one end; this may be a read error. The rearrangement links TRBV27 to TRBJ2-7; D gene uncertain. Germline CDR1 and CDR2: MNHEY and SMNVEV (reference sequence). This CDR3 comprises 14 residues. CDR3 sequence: CASSLNRYSYEQYF. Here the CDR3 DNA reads TGCGCCAGCAGCTTAAACCGATACTCCTACGAGCAGTACTTC.

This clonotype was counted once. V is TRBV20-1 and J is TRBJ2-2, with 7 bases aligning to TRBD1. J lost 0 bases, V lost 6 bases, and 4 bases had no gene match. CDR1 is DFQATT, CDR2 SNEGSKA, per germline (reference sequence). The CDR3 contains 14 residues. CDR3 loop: CSASGTANTGELFF. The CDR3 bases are TGCAGTGCCTCCGGGACAGCGAACACCGGGGAGCTGTTTTTT.

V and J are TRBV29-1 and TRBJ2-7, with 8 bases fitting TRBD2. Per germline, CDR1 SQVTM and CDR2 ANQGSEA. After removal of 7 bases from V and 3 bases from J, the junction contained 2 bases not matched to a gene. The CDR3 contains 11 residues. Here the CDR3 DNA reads TGCAGCGCCGGGAGGGGCTACGAGCAGTACTTC. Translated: CSAGRGYEQYF.

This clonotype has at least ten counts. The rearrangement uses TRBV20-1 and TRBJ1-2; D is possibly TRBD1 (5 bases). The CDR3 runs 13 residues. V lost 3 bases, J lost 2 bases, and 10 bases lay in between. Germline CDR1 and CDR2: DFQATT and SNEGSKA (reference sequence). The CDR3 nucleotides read TGCAGTGCTAGTCGTAGGGGAAACTATGGCTACACCTTC. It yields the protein CSASRRGNYGYTF.

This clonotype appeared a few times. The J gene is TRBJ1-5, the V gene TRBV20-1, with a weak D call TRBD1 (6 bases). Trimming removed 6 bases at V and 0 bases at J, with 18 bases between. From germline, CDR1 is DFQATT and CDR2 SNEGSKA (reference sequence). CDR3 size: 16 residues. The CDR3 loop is CSALKQGIPSNQPQHF. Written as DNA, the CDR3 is TGCAGTGCCCTAAAACAGGGCATCCCTAGCAATCAGCCCCAGCATTTT.

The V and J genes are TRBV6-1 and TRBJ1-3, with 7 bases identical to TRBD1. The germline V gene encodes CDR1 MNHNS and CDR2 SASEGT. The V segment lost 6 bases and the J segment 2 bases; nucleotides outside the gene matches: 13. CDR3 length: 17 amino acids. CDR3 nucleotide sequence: TGTGCCAGCAGCCGAGGAGGACCAGACAGGGCTGGAAACACCATATATTTT. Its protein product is CASSRGGPDRAGNTIYF.

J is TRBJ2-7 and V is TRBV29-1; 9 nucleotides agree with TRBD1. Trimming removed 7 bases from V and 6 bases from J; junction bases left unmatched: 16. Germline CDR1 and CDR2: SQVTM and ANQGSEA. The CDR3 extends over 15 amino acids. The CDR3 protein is CSATAIGQGISEQYF. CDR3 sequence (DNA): TGCAGCGCCACCGCGATCGGACAGGGGATAAGCGAGCAGTACTTC.

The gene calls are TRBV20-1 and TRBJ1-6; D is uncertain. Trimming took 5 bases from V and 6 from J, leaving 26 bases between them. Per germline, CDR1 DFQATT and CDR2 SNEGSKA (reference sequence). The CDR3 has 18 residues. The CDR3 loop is CSAPTFYYSPSFNSPLHF. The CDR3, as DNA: TGCAGTGCTCCCACTTTCTATTATAGTCCGAGCTTTAATTCACCCCTCCACTTT.

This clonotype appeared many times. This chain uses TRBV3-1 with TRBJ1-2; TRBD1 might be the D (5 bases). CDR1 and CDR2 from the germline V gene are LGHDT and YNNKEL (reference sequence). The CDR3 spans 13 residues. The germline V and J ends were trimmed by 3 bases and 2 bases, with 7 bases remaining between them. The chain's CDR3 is CASSQGRNYGYTF. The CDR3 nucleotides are TGTGCCAGCAGCCAGGGACGGAACTATGGCTACACCTTC.

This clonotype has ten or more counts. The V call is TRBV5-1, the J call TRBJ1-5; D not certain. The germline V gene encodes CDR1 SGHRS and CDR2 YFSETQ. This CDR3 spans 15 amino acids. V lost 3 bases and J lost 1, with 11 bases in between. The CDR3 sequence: CASSSGPGSNQPQHF. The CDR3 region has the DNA TGCGCCAGCAGCTCAGGCCCGGGGAGCAATCAGCCCCAGCATTTT.

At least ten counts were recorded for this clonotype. CDR3 sequence (DNA): TGCAGCGGAACTAGCGAGTACAATGAGCAGTTCTTC. It specifies CSGTSEYNEQFF. The gene calls are TRBV29-1 and TRBJ2-1; 7 bases line up with TRBD2. The CDR3 extends over 12 amino acids. The trim removed 7 bases at V and 4 bases at J, leaving 4 bases unmatched. The germline V gene has CDR1 SQVTM and CDR2 ANQGSEA.

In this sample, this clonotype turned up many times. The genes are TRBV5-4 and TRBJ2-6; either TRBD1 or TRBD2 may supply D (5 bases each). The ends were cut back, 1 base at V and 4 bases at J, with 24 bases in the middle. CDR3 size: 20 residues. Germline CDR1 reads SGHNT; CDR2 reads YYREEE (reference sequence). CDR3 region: CASSLRGVGDGASGANVLTF. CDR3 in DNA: TGTGCCAGCAGCTTGAGGGGTGTGGGGGACGGCGCGTCCGGGGCCAACGTCCTGACTTTC.

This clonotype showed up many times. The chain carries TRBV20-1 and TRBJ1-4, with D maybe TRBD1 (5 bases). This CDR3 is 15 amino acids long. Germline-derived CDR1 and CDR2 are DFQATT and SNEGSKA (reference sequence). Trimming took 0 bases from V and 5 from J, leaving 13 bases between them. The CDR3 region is CSARDARQTNEKLFF. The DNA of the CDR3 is TGCAGTGCTAGAGACGCTAGACAGACAAATGAAAAACTGTTTTTT.

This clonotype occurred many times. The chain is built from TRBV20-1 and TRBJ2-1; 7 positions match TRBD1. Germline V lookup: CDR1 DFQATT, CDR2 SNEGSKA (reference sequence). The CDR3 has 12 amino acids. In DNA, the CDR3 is TGCATGACGGGACAGTACTACAATGAGCAGTTCTTC. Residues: CMTGQYYNEQFF.

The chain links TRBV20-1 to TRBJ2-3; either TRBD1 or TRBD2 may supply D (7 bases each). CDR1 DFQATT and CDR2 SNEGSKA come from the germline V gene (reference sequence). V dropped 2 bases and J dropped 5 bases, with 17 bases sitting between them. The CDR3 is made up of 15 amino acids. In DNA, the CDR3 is TGCAGTGCTAGATCCGCAGGGGGGGGGGAAGATACGCAGTATTTT. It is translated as CSARSAGGGEDTQYF.

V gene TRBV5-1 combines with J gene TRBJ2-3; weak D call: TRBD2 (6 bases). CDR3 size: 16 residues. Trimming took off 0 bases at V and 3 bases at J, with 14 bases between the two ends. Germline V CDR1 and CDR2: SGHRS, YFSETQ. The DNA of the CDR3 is TGCGCCAGCAGCTTGGCCGGTCCCGGAGGGACAGATACGCAGTATTTT. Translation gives CASSLAGPGGTDTQYF. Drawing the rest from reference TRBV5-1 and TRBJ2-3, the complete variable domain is KAGVTQTPRYLIKTRGQQVTLSCSPISGHRSVSWYQQTPGQGLQFLFEYFSETQRNKGNFPGRFSGRQFSNSRSEMNVSTLELGDSALYLCASSLAGPGGTDTQYFGPGTRLTVL.

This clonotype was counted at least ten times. The CDR3 spells CSAPGTANEKLFF. CDR3 nucleotides: TGCAGTGCTCCCGGGACAGCTAATGAAAAACTGTTTTTT. The rearrangement uses TRBV20-1 and TRBJ1-4, with TRBD1 matching 7 bases. The V and J ends lost 5 bases and 3 bases, in that order; junction bases with no gene match: 3. This CDR3 has 13 residues. Per the germline V gene, CDR1 is DFQATT and CDR2 is SNEGSKA (reference sequence).